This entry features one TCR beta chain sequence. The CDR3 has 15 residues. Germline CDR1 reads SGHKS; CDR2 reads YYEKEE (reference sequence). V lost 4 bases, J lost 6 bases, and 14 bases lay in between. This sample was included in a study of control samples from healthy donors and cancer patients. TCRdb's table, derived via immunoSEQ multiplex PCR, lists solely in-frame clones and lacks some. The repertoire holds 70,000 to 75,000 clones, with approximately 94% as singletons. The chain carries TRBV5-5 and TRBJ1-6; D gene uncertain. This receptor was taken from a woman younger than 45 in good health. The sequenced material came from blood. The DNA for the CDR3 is TGTGCCAGCAGCGGACTTCAGGCAATTAATTCACCCCTCCACTTT. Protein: CASSGLQAINSPLHF.